This T cell receptor beta chain comes out of a study of T cells in tuberculosis. The overall study: IGRA-negative adolescents, IGRA-positive adolescents with latent tuberculosis and adults with active tuberculosis formed this South African cohort.

CDR1 is SGHVS and CDR2 is FNYEAQ in the germline V gene. The CDR3 consists of 14 residues. V shed 5 bases, J shed 8 bases, and the junction held 8 bases outside the gene matches. The table came from immunoSEQ multiplex PCR; TCRdb's copy has only in-frame clones and leaves some out. Of roughly 35,000 clones listed, over 90% were seen once; the top ten hold roughly 7.2%. The TCR comes from a donor aged 10-35 years with latent tuberculosis or without tuberculosis infection. The J gene is TRBJ1-1, the V gene TRBV7-6, with 10 bases matching TRBD1. Material: PBMCs. CDR3 nucleotide sequence: TGTGCCAGCAGCATCGGGACAGGGGTGTCCGAAGCTTTCTTT. Its translation is CASSIGTGVSEAFF.